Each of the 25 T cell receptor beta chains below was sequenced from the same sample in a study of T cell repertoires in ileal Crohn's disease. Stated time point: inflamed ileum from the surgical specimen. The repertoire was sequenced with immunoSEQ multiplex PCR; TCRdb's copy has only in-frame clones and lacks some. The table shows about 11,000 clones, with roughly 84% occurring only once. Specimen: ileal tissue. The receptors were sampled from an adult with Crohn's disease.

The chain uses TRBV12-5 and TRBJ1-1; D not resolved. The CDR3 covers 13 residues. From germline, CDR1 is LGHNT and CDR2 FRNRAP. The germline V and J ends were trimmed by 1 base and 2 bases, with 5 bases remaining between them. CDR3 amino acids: CASGLGGNTEAFF. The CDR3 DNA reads TGTGCTAGTGGTTTGGGGGGAAACACTGAAGCTTTCTTT.

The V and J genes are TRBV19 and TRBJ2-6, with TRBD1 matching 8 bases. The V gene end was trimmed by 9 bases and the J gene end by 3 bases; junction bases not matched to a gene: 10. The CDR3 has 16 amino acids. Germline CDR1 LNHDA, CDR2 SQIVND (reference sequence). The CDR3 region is CASKAQGAIGANVLTF. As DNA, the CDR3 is TGTGCCAGCAAAGCTCAGGGGGCGATTGGGGCCAACGTCCTGACTTTC.

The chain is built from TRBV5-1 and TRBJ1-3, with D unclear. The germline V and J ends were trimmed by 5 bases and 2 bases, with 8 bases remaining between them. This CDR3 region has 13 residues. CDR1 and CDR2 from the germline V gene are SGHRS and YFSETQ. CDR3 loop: CASSYRPGNTIYF. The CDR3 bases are TGCGCCAGCAGTTATCGACCTGGAAACACCATATATTTT.

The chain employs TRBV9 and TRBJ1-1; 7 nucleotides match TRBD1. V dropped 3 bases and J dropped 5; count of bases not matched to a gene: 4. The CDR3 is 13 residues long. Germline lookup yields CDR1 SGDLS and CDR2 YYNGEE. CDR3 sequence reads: CASSAQGGTEAFF. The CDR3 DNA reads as TGTGCCAGCAGCGCCCAGGGGGGGACTGAAGCTTTCTTT.

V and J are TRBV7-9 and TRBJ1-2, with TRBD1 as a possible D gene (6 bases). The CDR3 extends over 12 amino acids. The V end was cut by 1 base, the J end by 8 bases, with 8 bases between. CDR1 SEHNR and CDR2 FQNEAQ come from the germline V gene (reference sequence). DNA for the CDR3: TGTGCCAGCAGCTTAGTTCAGGGGGGCTACACCTTC. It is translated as CASSLVQGGYTF.

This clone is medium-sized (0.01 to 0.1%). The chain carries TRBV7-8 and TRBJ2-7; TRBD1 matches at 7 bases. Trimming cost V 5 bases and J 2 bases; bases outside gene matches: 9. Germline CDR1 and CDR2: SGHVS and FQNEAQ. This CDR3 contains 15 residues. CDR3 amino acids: CASSAPGQGAYEQYF. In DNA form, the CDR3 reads TGTGCCAGCAGCGCACCTGGGCAGGGGGCCTACGAGCAGTACTTC.

The CDR3 is CASSLPKDLNTEAFF. The CDR3 DNA follows: TGCGCCAGCAGCCTACCGAAGGATTTGAACACTGAAGCTTTCTTT. This chain uses TRBV5-1 with TRBJ1-1; D not resolved. Trimming removed 4 bases from V and 0 bases from J, with 13 bases in between. The germline gives CDR1 SGHRS, CDR2 YFSETQ. The CDR3 is 15 amino acids.

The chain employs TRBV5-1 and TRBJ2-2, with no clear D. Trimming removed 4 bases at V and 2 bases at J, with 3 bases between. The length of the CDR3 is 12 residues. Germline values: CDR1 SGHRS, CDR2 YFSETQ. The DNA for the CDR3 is TGCGCCAGCAGCCCCAACACCGGGGAGCTGTTTTTT. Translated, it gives CASSPNTGELFF.

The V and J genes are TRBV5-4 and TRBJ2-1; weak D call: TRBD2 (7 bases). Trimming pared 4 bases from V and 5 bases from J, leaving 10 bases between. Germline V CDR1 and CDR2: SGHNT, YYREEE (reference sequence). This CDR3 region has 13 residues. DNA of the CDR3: TGTGCCAGCAGCCCCGGGGGGCACAATGAGCAGTTCTTC. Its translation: CASSPGGHNEQFF.

CDR3 DNA sequence: TGTGCCAGCAGTTCGTACAGGGACGAGCAGTACGTC. Translating gives CASSSYRDEQYV. The rearrangement links TRBV6-1 to TRBJ2-7, with D perhaps matching TRBD1 (6 bases). The germline V and J ends were trimmed by 5 bases and 5 bases, with 10 bases remaining between them. Germline CDR1 and CDR2: MNHNS and SASEGT. CDR3 size: 12 residues.

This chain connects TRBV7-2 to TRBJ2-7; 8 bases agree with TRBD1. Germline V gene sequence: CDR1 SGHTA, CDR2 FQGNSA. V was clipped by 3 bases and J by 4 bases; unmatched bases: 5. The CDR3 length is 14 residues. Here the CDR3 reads CASSFGRGQYEQYF. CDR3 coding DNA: TGTGCCAGCAGCTTCGGCAGGGGGCAATACGAGCAGTACTTC.

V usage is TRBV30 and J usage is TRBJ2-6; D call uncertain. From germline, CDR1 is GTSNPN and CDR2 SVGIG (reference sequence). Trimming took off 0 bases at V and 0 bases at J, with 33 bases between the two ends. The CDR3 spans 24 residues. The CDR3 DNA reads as TGTGCCTGGAGTGTATGTCGGCTTCCGTTCCAGGAGAATGGAACTAACTCTGGGGCCAACGTCCTGACTTTC. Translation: CAWSVCRLPFQENGTNSGANVLTF.

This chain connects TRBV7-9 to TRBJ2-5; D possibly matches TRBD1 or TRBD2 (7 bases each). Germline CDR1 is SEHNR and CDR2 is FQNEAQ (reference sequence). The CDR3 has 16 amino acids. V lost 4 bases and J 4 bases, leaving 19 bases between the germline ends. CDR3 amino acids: CASSSSGTVRRETQYF. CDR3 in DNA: TGTGCCAGCAGCTCGAGCGGGACAGTCCGGAGAGAGACCCAGTACTTC.

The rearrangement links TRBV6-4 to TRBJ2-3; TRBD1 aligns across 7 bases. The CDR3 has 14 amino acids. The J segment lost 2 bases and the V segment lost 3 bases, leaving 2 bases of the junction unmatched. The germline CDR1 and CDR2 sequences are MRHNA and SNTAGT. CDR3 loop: CASSEDRTTDTQYF. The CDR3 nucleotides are TGTGCCAGCAGTGAGGACAGGACCACAGATACGCAGTATTTT.

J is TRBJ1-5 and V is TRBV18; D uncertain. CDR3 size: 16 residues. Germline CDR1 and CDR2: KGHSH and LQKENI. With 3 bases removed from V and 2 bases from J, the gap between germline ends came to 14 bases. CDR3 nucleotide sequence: TGTGCCAGCTCACCGATGGAGGGCTGGGGCAATCAGCCCCAGCATTTT. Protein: CASSPMEGWGNQPQHF.

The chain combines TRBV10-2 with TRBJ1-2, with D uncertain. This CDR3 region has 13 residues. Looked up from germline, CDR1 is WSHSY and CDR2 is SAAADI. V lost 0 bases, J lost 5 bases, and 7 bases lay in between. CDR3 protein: CASSESILYGYTF. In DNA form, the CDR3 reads TGCGCCAGCAGTGAGTCGATACTTTATGGCTACACCTTC.

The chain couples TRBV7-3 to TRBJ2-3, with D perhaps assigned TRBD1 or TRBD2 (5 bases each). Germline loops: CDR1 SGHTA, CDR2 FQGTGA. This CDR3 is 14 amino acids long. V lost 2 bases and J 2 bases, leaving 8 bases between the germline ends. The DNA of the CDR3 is TGTGCCAGCAGCTTACGGGGCGACACAGATACGCAGTATTTT. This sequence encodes CASSLRGDTDTQYF.

The CDR3 is CATSRGKGANYGYTF. DNA for the CDR3: TGTGCCACCAGCAGGGGGAAGGGAGCTAACTATGGCTACACCTTC. The rearrangement uses TRBV15 and TRBJ1-2; no firm D call. The CDR3 loop spans 15 amino acids. The V end lost 3 bases, the J end lost 0 bases, and 11 bases lay between the germline ends. Germline CDR1 is LNHNV and CDR2 is YYDKDF (reference sequence).

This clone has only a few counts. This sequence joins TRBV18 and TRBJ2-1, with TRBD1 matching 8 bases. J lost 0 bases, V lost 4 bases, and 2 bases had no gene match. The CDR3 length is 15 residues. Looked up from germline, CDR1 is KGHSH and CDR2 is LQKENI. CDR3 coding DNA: TGTGCCAGCTCACGGGACAGGATCTCCTACAATGAGCAGTTCTTC. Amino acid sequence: CASSRDRISYNEQFF.

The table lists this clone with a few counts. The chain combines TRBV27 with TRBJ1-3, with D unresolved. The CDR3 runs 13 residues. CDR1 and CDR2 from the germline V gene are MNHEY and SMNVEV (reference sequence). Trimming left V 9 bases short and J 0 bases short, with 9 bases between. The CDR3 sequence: CASRPFSGNTIYF. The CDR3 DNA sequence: TGTGCCAGTCGACCGTTCTCTGGAAACACCATATATTTT.

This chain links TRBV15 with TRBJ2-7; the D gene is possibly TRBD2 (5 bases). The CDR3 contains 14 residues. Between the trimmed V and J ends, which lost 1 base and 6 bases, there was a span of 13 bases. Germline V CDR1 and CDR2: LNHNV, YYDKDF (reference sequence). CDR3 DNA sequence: TGTGCCACCAGCAGAGGAGGGTCGGTGGGCGAGCAGTACGTC. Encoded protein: CATSRGGSVGEQYV.

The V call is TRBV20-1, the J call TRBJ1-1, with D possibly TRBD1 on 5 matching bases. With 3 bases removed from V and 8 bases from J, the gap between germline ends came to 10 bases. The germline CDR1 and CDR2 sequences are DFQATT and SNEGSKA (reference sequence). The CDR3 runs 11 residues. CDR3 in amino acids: CSASGGPEAFF. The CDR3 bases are TGCAGTGCTAGCGGGGGACCAGAAGCTTTCTTT.

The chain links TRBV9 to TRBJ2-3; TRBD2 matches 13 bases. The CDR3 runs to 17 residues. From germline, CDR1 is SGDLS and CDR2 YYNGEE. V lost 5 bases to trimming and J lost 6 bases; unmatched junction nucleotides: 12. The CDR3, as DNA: TGTGCCAGCAGTGCTTCTCAACGGACTAGCGGGAGTGATACGCAGTATTTT. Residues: CASSASQRTSGSDTQYF. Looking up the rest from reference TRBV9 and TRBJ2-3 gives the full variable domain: DSGVTQTPKHLITATGQRVTLRCSPRSGDLSVYWYQQSLDQGLQFLIQYYNGEERAKGNILERFSAQQFPDLHSELNLSSLELGDSALYFCASSASQRTSGSDTQYFGPGTRLTVL.

The CDR3 bases are TGTGCCAGCAGCTTGACCAGGGATCTCTACGAGCAGTACGTC. Translated: CASSLTRDLYEQYV. V gene TRBV5-6 combines with J gene TRBJ2-7, with TRBD1 as a possible D gene (5 bases). The V and J ends lost 1 base and 3 bases respectively, with 11 bases between them. The CDR3 length is 14 residues. Germline CDR1 reads SGHDT; CDR2 reads YYEEEE.

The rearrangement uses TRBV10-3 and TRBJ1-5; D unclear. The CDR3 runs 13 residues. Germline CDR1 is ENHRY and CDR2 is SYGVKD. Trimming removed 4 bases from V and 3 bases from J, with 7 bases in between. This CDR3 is CAISGMVNQPQHF. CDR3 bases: TGTGCCATCAGTGGGATGGTCAATCAGCCCCAGCATTTT.